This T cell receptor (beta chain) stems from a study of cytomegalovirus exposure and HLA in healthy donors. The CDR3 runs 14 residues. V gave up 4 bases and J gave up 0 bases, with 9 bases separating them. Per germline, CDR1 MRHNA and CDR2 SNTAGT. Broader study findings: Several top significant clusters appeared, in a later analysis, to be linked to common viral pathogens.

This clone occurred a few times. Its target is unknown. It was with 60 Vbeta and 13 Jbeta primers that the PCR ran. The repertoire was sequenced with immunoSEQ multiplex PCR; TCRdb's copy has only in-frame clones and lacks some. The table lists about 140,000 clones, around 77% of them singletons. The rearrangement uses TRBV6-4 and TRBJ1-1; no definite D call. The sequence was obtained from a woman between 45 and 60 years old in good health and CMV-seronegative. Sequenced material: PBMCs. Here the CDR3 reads CASSVEGMNTEAFF. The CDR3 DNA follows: TGTGCCAGCAGTGTAGAGGGTATGAACACTGAAGCTTTCTTT.